The 2 T cell receptor beta chains below all came from one sample that was sequenced in a study of blood T cell repertoires in COVID-19. Clones were read by immunoSEQ multiplex PCR, and TCRdb kept only the in-frame ones, dropping some. The sample carries 270,000 or so clones, approximately 84% recorded once. The sample comprised PBMCs or T cells enriched from blood (not recorded which). Every receptor here comes from a man in his fifties or sixties who had recovered from COVID-19.

The chain has TRBV11-2 and TRBJ2-4, with D maybe TRBD2 (6 bases). V shed 1 base and J shed 16 bases, with 11 bases lying between them. The CDR3 has 11 amino acids. Germline V gives CDR1 SGHAT, CDR2 FQNNGV. The CDR3 bases are TGTGCCAGCAGCTTAGCGGGACTTGTTTACTTC. Protein sequence: CASSLAGLVYF.

V usage is TRBV12-5 and J usage is TRBJ1-6, with a possible D match to TRBD1 (5 bases). V lost 5 bases and J lost 1, with 18 bases in between. Per the germline V gene, CDR1 is LGHNT and CDR2 is FRNRAP. The length of the CDR3 is 18 residues. In DNA form, the CDR3 reads TGTGCTAGTGGTCCGCACGCCGGGGGTACGTCCTATAATTCACCCCTCCACTTT. Its protein product is CASGPHAGGTSYNSPLHF.